This T cell receptor beta chain was obtained from a study of Graves' ophthalmopathy and Graves' hyperthyroidism. This clonotype appeared many times. Amplified TCR beta CDR3 regions were obtained using RNA transcripts as template. First-round RT-PCR with HTBI primers preceded a second-round multiplex PCR. MiXCR was run by TCRdb on the multiplex PCR reads, yielding one entry per CDR3 protein. This sample yields some 150,000 distinct CDR3 sequences, of which approximately 40% are seen a single time; 8% to 9% belongs to the top ten. The V segment lost 10 bases and the J segment 9 bases; nucleotides outside the gene matches: 14. Germline CDR1 MNHEY, CDR2 SVGAGI. This CDR3 is 15 amino acids long.

This clonotype was obtained from a man under 40 with Graves' ophthalmopathy. The V and J genes are TRBV6-5 and TRBJ2-5, with 13 bases that match TRBD2. Sample: peripheral blood. CDR3: CAMGTSGRAGLAQYF. CDR3 coding DNA: TGTGCCATGGGTACTAGCGGGAGGGCTGGGTTGGCCCAGTACTTC.